Presented here are 11 T cell receptor beta chains from one specimen sequenced in a study of cytomegalovirus exposure and HLA in healthy donors. The table came from immunoSEQ multiplex PCR; TCRdb's copy has only in-frame clones and leaves some out. The data hold approximately 97,000 clones, with approximately 94% observed a single time. Input material: PBMCs. The receptors stem from a young woman in good health and CMV-seronegative.

The chain uses TRBV2 and TRBJ1-1; D not resolved. Trimming shortened V by 4 bases and J by 7 bases, and 4 bases separated the two germline ends. Germline V gene sequence: CDR1 SNHLY, CDR2 FYNNEI. The length of the CDR3 is 10 residues. The CDR3 spells CASSGGEAFF. DNA of the CDR3: TGTGCCAGCAGTGGAGGTGAAGCTTTCTTT.

This chain links TRBV10-3 with TRBJ1-1, with TRBD1 identical over 7 bases. The CDR3 has 13 amino acids. J gave up 3 bases and V 4 bases, and 2 bases lay outside the gene matches. Germline values: CDR1 ENHRY, CDR2 SYGVKD. The CDR3 protein is CAISVQGDTEAFF. CDR3 nucleotides: TGTGCCATCAGTGTCCAGGGGGACACTGAAGCTTTCTTT.

The V gene is TRBV13, the J gene TRBJ2-1; no clear D. The CDR3 contains 15 residues. Germline assignment: CDR1 PRHDT and CDR2 FYEKMQ (reference sequence). Trimming pared 5 bases from V and 4 bases from J, leaving 15 bases between. CDR3 sequence (DNA): TGTGCCAGCAGCCCTAAGTGGTTAGAGTACAATGAGCAGTTCTTC. Residues: CASSPKWLEYNEQFF.

The V and J genes are TRBV5-1 and TRBJ1-2; 8 bases map to TRBD1. This CDR3 comprises 14 residues. J gave up 6 bases and V 5 bases, and 9 bases lay outside the gene matches. Germline V gene data show CDR1 as SGHRS and CDR2 as YFSETQ. Here the CDR3 DNA reads TGCGCCAGCAGTCTATTGGACAGGGCGGATGGCTACACCTTC. This codes for CASSLLDRADGYTF.

A single count supports this clone. The V gene is TRBV18, the J gene TRBJ2-7; TRBD1 matches at 7 bases. From germline, CDR1 is KGHSH and CDR2 LQKENI. V was clipped by 6 bases and J by 4 bases; unmatched bases: 12. The CDR3 consists of 15 residues. The CDR3 region is CASSHRGQSKYEQYF. The CDR3 DNA follows: TGTGCCAGCTCCCACCGGGGACAGAGCAAGTACGAGCAGTACTTC.

This clone has just one count. V is TRBV28 and J is TRBJ2-3; no reliable D call. The CDR3 runs to 13 residues. CDR1 and CDR2 (germline): MDHEN, SYDVKM. V was trimmed by 2 bases and J by 1 base, leaving 4 bases between them. The DNA of the CDR3 is TGTGCCAGCAGTTTACTACGCACAGATACGCAGTATTTT. It translates to CASSLLRTDTQYF.

The chain combines TRBV27 with TRBJ2-7, with D unresolved. The germline V gene encodes CDR1 MNHEY and CDR2 SMNVEV (reference sequence). This CDR3 comprises 13 residues. V lost 4 bases to trimming and J lost 3 bases, with 10 bases between them. CDR3 coding DNA: TGTGCCAGCAGTTCGAGCCCTATCTACGAGCAGTACTTC. Amino acids: CASSSSPIYEQYF.

The gene calls are TRBV2 and TRBJ2-3, with TRBD2 matching 11 bases. Germline assignment: CDR1 SNHLY and CDR2 FYNNEI. CDR3 size: 15 residues. Trimming took 9 bases from V and 5 from J; bases not matched to a gene: 10. The CDR3 is CARTWTSGYLDTQYF. The CDR3 DNA is TGTGCCAGAACATGGACTAGCGGGTATTTAGATACGCAGTATTTT.

V usage is TRBV18 and J usage is TRBJ2-7; 7 nucleotides match TRBD2. The CDR3 consists of 12 residues. CDR1 is KGHSH and CDR2 is LQKENI in the germline V gene. V shed 6 bases, J shed 5 bases, and the junction held 4 bases outside the gene matches. The CDR3 protein is CASSQGTNEQYF. Here the CDR3 DNA reads TGTGCCAGCTCGCAAGGGACTAACGAGCAGTACTTC.

V is TRBV28 and J is TRBJ1-2, with a tentative D call TRBD1 (5 bases). The CDR3 totals 14 residues. Germline CDR1 is MDHEN and CDR2 is SYDVKM. The ends were cut back, 5 bases at V and 4 bases at J, with 14 bases in the middle. In DNA, the CDR3 is TGTGCCAGCAGTACCCAGGGCGGCGGCTATGGCTACACCTTC. Protein product: CASSTQGGGYGYTF.

The chain has TRBV19 and TRBJ2-7; 7 positions agree with TRBD1. Germline V lookup: CDR1 LNHDA, CDR2 SQIVND (reference sequence). Trimming removed 0 bases from V and 4 bases from J; junction bases left unmatched: 9. The CDR3 covers 16 residues. The CDR3 loop reads CASSIDAGTAIYEQYF. The CDR3 DNA is TGTGCCAGTAGTATAGACGCCGGGACAGCGATATACGAGCAGTACTTC. The whole variable domain, remainder taken from reference TRBV19 and TRBJ2-7, is DGGITQSPKYLFRKEGQNVTLSCEQNLNHDAMYWYRQDPGQGLRLIYYSQIVNDFQKGDIAEGYSVSREKKESFPLTVTSAQKNPTAFYLCASSIDAGTAIYEQYFGPGTRLTVT.